The 21 T cell receptor beta chains presented below share a single source sample, sequenced in a study of PD-L1 blockade in urothelial cancer. Documented time point: pretreatment peripheral blood. Sequencing was performed with immunoSEQ multiplex PCR; in TCRdb, only in-frame clones are kept and a portion is missing. The sample includes roughly 63,000 clones, approximately 80% of them seen just once. This sample comprised PBMCs, obtained around atezolizumab (anti-PD-L1) treatment. Receptors originate from an older man with urothelial cancer.

The sample holds one count of this clone. V is TRBV19 and J is TRBJ2-5; 7 positions agree with TRBD1. This CDR3 contains 15 residues. The ends lost 4 bases at V and 1 base at J; junction bases unmatched: 6. Germline V gene sequence: CDR1 LNHDA, CDR2 SQIVND (reference sequence). CDR3 sequence reads: CASSTSGGFQETQYF. The CDR3 coding sequence is TGTGCCAGTAGTACTTCAGGGGGATTCCAAGAGACCCAGTACTTC.

This clone was recorded a few times. The chain couples TRBV12-5 to TRBJ2-1, with TRBD2 matching 8 bases. V was clipped by 6 bases and J by 6 bases; unmatched bases: 7. This CDR3 region has 14 residues. Germline V CDR1 and CDR2: LGHNT, FRNRAP. The DNA of the CDR3 is TGTGCTAGTGGCCGGGGGGGAGGAGGCAATGAGCAGTTCTTC. It translates to CASGRGGGGNEQFF.

This clone was counted a single time. The gene calls are TRBV11-3 and TRBJ2-1, with TRBD2 matching 9 bases. V lost 5 bases and J lost 10; bases outside the gene matches: 9. In germline, CDR1 is SGHNT, CDR2 YENEEA. This CDR3 has 14 amino acids. The CDR3 sequence is CASSTGSLAGEQFF. In DNA form, the CDR3 reads TGTGCCAGCAGCACAGGATCCCTAGCGGGAGAGCAGTTCTTC.

This chain uses TRBV30 with TRBJ2-2; D remains unclear. Trimming removed 4 bases from V and 2 bases from J, with 11 bases in between. CDR3 length: 14 amino acids. CDR1 and CDR2 from the germline V gene are GTSNPN and SVGIG (reference sequence). CDR3 nucleotides: TGTGCCTGGAACGGCGGAGTTAACACCGGGGAGCTGTTTTTT. Protein product: CAWNGGVNTGELFF. The whole variable domain, remainder taken from reference TRBV30 and TRBJ2-2, is SQTIHQWPATLVQPVGSPLSLECTVEGTSNPNLYWYRQAAGRGLQLLFYSVGIGQISSEVPQNLSASRPQDRQFILSSKKLLLSDSGFYLCAWNGGVNTGELFFGEGSRLTVL.

The chain links TRBV6-4 to TRBJ2-2; D may be TRBD1 (6 bases). CDR1 is MRHNA, CDR2 SNTAGT, per germline. V lost 4 bases and J 4 bases, leaving 10 bases between the germline ends. CDR3 length: 14 residues. The CDR3 region is CASSGQAGTGELFF. CDR3 DNA sequence: TGTGCCAGCAGTGGACAGGCGGGCACCGGGGAGCTGTTTTTT.

The chain employs TRBV4-2 and TRBJ2-4, with 8 nucleotides matching TRBD1. Germline loops: CDR1 LGHNA, CDR2 YNFKEQ. The length of the CDR3 is 17 residues. V lost 2 bases and J lost 6; bases outside the gene matches: 12. The CDR3 DNA follows: TGTGCCAGCAGCCAAACCCCACCAGGGGGCCGGGTAAACATTCAGTACTTC. This sequence encodes CASSQTPPGGRVNIQYF.

The J gene is TRBJ2-7, the V gene TRBV5-1; perhaps TRBD1 as D (5 bases). CDR3 length: 14 residues. Germline V CDR1 and CDR2: SGHRS, YFSETQ. V was shortened by 2 bases and J by 6 bases, with 15 bases between the two germline ends. The CDR3 DNA is TGCGCCAGCAGCTTTTTTAGCAGGGTCGGCGAGCAGTACTTC. Encoded protein: CASSFFSRVGEQYF.

The V gene is TRBV19, the J gene TRBJ2-1, with TRBD2 matching over 10 bases. Germline CDR1 reads LNHDA; CDR2 reads SQIVND (reference sequence). Trimming at V came to 3 bases and at J to 10 bases, leaving 9 bases not matched to a gene. CDR3 length: 15 amino acids. Here the CDR3 DNA reads TGTGCCAGTAGTATGAGGCTAGCGGGAGATGGAGAGCAGTTCTTC. Translating it yields CASSMRLAGDGEQFF.

V is TRBV30 and J is TRBJ2-1; TRBD2 matches at 11 bases. Per the germline V gene, CDR1 is GTSNPN and CDR2 is SVGIG (reference sequence). V gave up 3 bases and J gave up 4 bases; unmatched junction bases: 5. This CDR3 contains 15 residues. Here the CDR3 reads CAWRTGLAGYNEQFF. CDR3 DNA: TGTGCCTGGAGAACCGGACTAGCGGGTTACAATGAGCAGTTCTTC.

This clone has a handful of counts. The chain links TRBV19 to TRBJ2-1; D is uncertain. The germline CDR1 and CDR2 sequences are LNHDA and SQIVND (reference sequence). Trimming cost V 3 bases and J 3 bases, with 12 bases left between them. The CDR3 is made up of 15 amino acids. CDR3 amino acids: CASSISVLSYNEQFF. In nucleotides, the CDR3 is TGTGCCAGTAGTATTAGTGTGTTGAGCTACAATGAGCAGTTCTTC.

The chain uses TRBV19 and TRBJ1-1, with 8 bases matching TRBD1. Germline V gene data show CDR1 as LNHDA and CDR2 as SQIVND (reference sequence). The CDR3 is 14 amino acids. V lost 5 bases to trimming and J lost 1 base; unmatched junction nucleotides: 3. As DNA, the CDR3 is TGTGCCAGTAGTGCTGGACAGGGGAACACTGAAGCTTTCTTT. Protein product: CASSAGQGNTEAFF.

The genes are TRBV11-2 and TRBJ1-2; 9 bases line up with TRBD1. The CDR3 totals 14 residues. CDR1 is SGHAT and CDR2 is FQNNGV in the germline V gene. The J segment lost 6 bases and the V segment lost 5 bases, leaving 7 bases of the junction unmatched. CDR3 in DNA: TGTGCCAGCAGCACCCCCGGGACAGGGAATGGCTACACCTTC. Its protein product is CASSTPGTGNGYTF.

The chain employs TRBV10-1 and TRBJ2-3, with 7 bases lining up with TRBD1. Trimming at V came to 8 bases and at J to 5 bases, leaving 7 bases not matched to a gene. Germline V gene data show CDR1 as WNHNN and CDR2 as SYGVQD (reference sequence). This CDR3 spans 13 amino acids. CDR3 DNA sequence: TGCGCCAGCCGACAGGGTTACGGAGATACGCAGTATTTT. Protein sequence: CASRQGYGDTQYF.

This clone was counted only a few times. The chain employs TRBV5-1 and TRBJ2-3; D gene unclear. Trimming cost V 0 bases and J 2 bases, with 7 bases left between them. The CDR3 loop spans 14 amino acids. Per the germline V gene, CDR1 is SGHRS and CDR2 is YFSETQ. The CDR3 bases are TGCGCCAGCAGCTTGGGCGGAAACACAGATACGCAGTATTTT. Protein: CASSLGGNTDTQYF.

The V gene is TRBV5-8, the J gene TRBJ2-1; 11 bases are a match to TRBD2. The CDR3 is 15 amino acids. The germline gives CDR1 SGHTS, CDR2 YDEGEE. V lost 2 bases to trimming and J lost 12 bases; unmatched junction nucleotides: 10. CDR3: CASSLRLAGPLAQFF. The CDR3 bases are TGTGCCAGCAGCTTAAGACTAGCGGGACCCCTTGCGCAGTTCTTC.

This chain links TRBV7-2 with TRBJ1-5, with D maybe TRBD1 (6 bases). V lost 3 bases, J lost 7 bases, and 25 bases lay in between. The germline gives CDR1 SGHTA, CDR2 FQGNSA. The CDR3 extends over 18 amino acids. The CDR3 coding sequence is TGTGCCAGCAGCTTGGGGGTTTGGGGCCAGGGGTGGAAACAGCCCCAGCATTTT. This sequence encodes CASSLGVWGQGWKQPQHF.

The chain carries TRBV29-1 and TRBJ2-5, with D maybe TRBD1 (6 bases). The germline V and J ends were trimmed by 6 bases and 5 bases, with 16 bases remaining between them. The V gene's germline CDR1 is SQVTM and CDR2 ANQGSEA. The CDR3 is made up of 13 amino acids. The CDR3 loop reads CSVEGVRLETQYF. The DNA for the CDR3 is TGCAGCGTCGAGGGGGTGAGGTTGGAGACCCAGTACTTC.

The V call is TRBV19, the J call TRBJ1-5, with D uncertain. Germline V lookup: CDR1 LNHDA, CDR2 SQIVND (reference sequence). Trimming removed 11 bases at V and 5 bases at J, with 19 bases between. This CDR3 is 14 amino acids long. The CDR3 spells CALRLVEAHQPQHF. The CDR3 nucleotides are TGTGCCCTCCGCCTGGTAGAGGCCCATCAGCCCCAGCATTTT.

The rearrangement joins TRBV7-8 to TRBJ1-1; D perhaps matches TRBD1 (5 bases). Germline-derived CDR1 and CDR2 are SGHVS and FQNEAQ. CDR3 length: 16 residues. V gave up 3 bases and J gave up 3 bases, with 17 bases separating them. The CDR3 DNA follows: TGTGCCAGCAGCTTTCCCCAGGGTGCCCGGGACACTGAAGCTTTCTTT. Translating gives CASSFPQGARDTEAFF.

The chain is built from TRBV7-9 and TRBJ2-7, with a weak D call TRBD2 (6 bases). CDR1 and CDR2 (germline): SEHNR, FQNEAQ (reference sequence). V lost 2 bases and J 3 bases, leaving 14 bases between the germline ends. The CDR3 runs to 15 residues. The CDR3 DNA reads as TGTGCCAGCAGCTTAACCTTCGGGAGTATCTACGAGCAGTACTTC. It yields the protein CASSLTFGSIYEQYF.

This clone has just one count. The chain couples TRBV9 to TRBJ2-1; 11 nucleotides align to TRBD2. The CDR3 contains 17 residues. The J segment lost 4 bases and the V segment lost 2 bases, leaving 8 bases of the junction unmatched. Germline V CDR1 and CDR2: SGDLS, YYNGEE. The CDR3 DNA reads TGTGCCAGCAGCGTCACTAGCGGGAGAAGAATTTACAATGAGCAGTTCTTC. Its protein product is CASSVTSGRRIYNEQFF.